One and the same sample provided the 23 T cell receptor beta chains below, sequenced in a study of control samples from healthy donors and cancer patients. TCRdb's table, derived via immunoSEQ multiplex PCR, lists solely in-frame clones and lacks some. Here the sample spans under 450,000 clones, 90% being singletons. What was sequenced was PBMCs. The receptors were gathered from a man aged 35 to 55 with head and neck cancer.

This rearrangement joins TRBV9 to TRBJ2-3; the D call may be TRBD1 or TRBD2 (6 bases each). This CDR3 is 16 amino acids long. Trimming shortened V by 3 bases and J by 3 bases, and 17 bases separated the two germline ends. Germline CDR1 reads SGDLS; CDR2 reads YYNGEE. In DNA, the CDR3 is TGTGCCAGCAGCGCCTTGAGGGGGGTTGGGACAGATACGCAGTATTTT. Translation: CASSALRGVGTDTQYF.

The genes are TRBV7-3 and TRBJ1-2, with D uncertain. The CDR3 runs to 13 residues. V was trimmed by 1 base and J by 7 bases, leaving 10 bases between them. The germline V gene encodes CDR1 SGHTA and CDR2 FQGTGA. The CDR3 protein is CASSLKASGGYTF. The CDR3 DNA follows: TGTGCCAGCAGCTTAAAGGCTAGCGGTGGCTACACCTTC.

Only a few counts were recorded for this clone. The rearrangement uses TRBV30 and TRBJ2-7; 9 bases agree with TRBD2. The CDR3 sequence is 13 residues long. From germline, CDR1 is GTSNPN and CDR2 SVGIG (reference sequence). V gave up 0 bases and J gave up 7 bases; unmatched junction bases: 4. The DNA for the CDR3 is TGTGCCTGGAGTGTAGGTCTAGCGGGAGAGCAGTACTTC. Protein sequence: CAWSVGLAGEQYF.

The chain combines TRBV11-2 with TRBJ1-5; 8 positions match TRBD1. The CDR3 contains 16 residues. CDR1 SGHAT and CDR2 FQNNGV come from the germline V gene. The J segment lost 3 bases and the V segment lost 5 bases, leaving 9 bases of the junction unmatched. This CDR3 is CASSASGTGVNQPQHF. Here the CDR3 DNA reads TGTGCCAGCAGCGCATCCGGGACAGGTGTCAATCAGCCCCAGCATTTT.

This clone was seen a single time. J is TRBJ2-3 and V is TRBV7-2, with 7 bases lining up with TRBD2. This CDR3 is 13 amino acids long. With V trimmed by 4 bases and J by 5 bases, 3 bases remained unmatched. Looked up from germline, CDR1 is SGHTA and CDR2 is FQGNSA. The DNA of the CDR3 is TGTGCCAGCAGCTCCCGGACTAGAGATACGCAGTATTTT. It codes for CASSSRTRDTQYF.

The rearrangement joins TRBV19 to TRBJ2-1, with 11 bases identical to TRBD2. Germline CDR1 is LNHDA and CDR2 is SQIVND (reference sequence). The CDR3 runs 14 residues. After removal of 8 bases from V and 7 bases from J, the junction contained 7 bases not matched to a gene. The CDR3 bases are TGTGCCAGTGGTGAGGCTAGCGGGAGGAATGAGCAGTTCTTC. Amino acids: CASGEASGRNEQFF.

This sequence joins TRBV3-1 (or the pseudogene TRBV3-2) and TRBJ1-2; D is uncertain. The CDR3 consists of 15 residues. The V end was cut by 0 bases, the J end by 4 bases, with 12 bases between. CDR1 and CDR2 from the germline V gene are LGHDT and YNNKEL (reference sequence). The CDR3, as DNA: TGTGCCAGCAGCCAAGAACCCAGGTTTTTCTATGGCTACACCTTC. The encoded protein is CASSQEPRFFYGYTF.

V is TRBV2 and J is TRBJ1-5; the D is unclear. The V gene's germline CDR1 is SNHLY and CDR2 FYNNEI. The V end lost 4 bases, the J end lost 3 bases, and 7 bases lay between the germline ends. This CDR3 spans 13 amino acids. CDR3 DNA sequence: TGTGCCAGCAGTGCCCCATTCAATCAGCCCCAGCATTTT. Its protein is CASSAPFNQPQHF.

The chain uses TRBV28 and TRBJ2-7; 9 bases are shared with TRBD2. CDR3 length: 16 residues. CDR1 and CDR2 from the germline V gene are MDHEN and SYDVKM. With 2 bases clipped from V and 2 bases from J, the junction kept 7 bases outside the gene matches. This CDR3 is CASSLAGGPSPYEQYF. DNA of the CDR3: TGTGCCAGCAGTTTAGCGGGAGGGCCCTCCCCCTACGAGCAGTACTTC.

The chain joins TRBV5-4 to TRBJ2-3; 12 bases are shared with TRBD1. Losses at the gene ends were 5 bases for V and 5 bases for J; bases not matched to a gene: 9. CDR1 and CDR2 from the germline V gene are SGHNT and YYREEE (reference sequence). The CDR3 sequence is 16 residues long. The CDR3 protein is CASSLRDRGLGDTQYF. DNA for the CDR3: TGTGCCAGCAGTCTTCGGGACAGGGGGCTTGGAGATACGCAGTATTTT.

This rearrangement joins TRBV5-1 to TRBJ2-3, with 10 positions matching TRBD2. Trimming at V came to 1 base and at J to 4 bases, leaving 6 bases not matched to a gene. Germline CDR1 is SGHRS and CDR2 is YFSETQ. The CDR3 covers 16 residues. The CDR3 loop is CASSLPSGRVSDTQYF. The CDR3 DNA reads TGCGCCAGCAGCTTGCCTAGCGGGAGAGTCTCAGATACGCAGTATTTT.

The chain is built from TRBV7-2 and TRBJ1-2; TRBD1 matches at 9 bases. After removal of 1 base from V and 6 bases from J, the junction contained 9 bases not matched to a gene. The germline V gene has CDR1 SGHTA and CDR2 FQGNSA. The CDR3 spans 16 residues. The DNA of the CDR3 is TGTGCCAGCAGCTTAGAATATGGACAGGGGAGGGATGGCTACACCTTC. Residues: CASSLEYGQGRDGYTF.

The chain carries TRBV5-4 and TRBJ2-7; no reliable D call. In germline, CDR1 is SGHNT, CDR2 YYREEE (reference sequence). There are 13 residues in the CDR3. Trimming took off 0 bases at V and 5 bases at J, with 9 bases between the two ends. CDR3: CASSLVPHHEQYF. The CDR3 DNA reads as TGTGCCAGCAGCTTGGTCCCGCACCACGAGCAGTACTTC.

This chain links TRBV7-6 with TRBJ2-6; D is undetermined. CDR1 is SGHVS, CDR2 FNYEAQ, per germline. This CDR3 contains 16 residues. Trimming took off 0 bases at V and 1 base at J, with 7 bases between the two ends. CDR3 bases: TGTGCCAGCAGCTTAGCGCGCTCTTCTGGGGCCAACGTCCTGACTTTC. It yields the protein CASSLARSSGANVLTF.

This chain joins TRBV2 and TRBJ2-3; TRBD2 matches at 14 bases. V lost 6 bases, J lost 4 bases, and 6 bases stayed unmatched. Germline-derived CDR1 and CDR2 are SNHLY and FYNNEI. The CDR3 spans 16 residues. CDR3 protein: CASRTGLAGASDTQYF. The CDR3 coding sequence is TGTGCCAGCAGGACGGGACTAGCGGGGGCCTCAGATACGCAGTATTTT.

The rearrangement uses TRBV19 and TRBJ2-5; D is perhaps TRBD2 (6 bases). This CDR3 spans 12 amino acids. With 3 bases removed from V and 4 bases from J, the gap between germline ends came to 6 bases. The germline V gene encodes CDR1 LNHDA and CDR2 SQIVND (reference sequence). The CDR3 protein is CASSISGETQYF. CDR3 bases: TGTGCCAGTAGTATTAGCGGAGAGACCCAGTACTTC.

The CDR3 bases are TGTGCCAGCAGTGTGGGGGGGGAGCCAACCTACGAGCAGTACTTC. Encoded protein: CASSVGGEPTYEQYF. The chain couples TRBV9 to TRBJ2-7; 7 bases fit TRBD2. The CDR3 spans 15 residues. Germline V CDR1 and CDR2: SGDLS, YYNGEE. Unmatched junction bases numbered 10, after V lost 5 bases and J lost 2 bases.

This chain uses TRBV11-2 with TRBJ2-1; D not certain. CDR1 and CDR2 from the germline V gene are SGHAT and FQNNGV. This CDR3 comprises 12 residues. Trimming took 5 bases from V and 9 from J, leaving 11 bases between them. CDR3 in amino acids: CASSRFRTEQFF. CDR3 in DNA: TGTGCCAGCAGCCGGTTTCGGACTGAGCAGTTCTTC.

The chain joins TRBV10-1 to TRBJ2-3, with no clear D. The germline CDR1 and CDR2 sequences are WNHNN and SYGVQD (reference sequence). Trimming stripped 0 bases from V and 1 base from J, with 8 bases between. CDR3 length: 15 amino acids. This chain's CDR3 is CASSESQGRTDTQYF. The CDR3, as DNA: TGCGCCAGCAGTGAGTCACAAGGGCGCACAGATACGCAGTATTTT.

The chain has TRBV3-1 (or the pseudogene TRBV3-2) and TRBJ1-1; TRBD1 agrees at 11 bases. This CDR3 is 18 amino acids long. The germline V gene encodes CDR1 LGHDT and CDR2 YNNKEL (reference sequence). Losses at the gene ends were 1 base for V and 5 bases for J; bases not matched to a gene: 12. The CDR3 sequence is CASSQGTVIRDRGTEAFF. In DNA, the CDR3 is TGTGCCAGCAGCCAAGGGACGGTTATTAGGGACAGGGGGACTGAAGCTTTCTTT.

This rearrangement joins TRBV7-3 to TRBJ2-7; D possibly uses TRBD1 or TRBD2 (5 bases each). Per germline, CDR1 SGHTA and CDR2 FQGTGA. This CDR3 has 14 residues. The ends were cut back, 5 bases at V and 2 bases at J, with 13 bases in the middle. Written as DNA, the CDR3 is TGTGCCAGCAGCCCCTTGGGACGGACCTACGAGCAGTACTTC. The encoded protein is CASSPLGRTYEQYF.

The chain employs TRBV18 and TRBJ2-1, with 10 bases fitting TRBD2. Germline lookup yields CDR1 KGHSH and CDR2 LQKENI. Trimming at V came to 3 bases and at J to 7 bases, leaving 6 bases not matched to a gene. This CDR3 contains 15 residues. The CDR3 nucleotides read TGTGCCAGCTCACCTTCTTCTAGCGGGAGAAATGAGCAGTTCTTC. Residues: CASSPSSSGRNEQFF.

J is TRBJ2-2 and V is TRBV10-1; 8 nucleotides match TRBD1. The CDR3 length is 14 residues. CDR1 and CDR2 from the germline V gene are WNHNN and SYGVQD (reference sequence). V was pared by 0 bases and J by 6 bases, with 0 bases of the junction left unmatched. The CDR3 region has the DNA TGCGCCAGCAGTGAGTCACAGGGGGCCGGGGAGCTGTTTTTT. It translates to CASSESQGAGELFF.